One and the same sample provided the 26 T cell receptor beta chains below, sequenced in a study of shared clonotypes between healthy human individuals. Sequenced by immunoSEQ multiplex PCR; TCRdb stores in-frame clones only, minus some. The data hold about 2.4 million clones, with roughly 92% observed a single time. The sample consisted of naive CD4+ T cells sorted from blood. Regarding subset: CD45RA+ positively selected. The receptor source for this set is a man younger than 35 in good health.

This clone was picked up one time. The genes are TRBV6-1 and TRBJ2-7; TRBD1 matches 10 bases. Germline CDR1 is MNHNS and CDR2 is SASEGT. The junction had 7 bases not matched to a gene; V was cut back by 1 base and J by 4 bases. The CDR3 runs to 16 residues. This CDR3 is CASSEGWGQGFYEQYF. The CDR3, as DNA: TGTGCCAGCAGTGAAGGGTGGGGACAGGGGTTTTACGAGCAGTACTTC.

This chain uses TRBV4-1 with TRBJ2-3, with 8 bases fitting TRBD1. Germline trimming cut 3 bases from V and 6 bases from J; bases unmatched to any gene: 5. This CDR3 has 14 residues. CDR1 and CDR2 (germline): MGHRA, YSYEKL. The DNA of the CDR3 is TGCGCCAGCAGCCAGGGGACAGGTCGGGATACGCAGTATTTT. This translates into CASSQGTGRDTQYF.

CDR3 sequence reads: CASTDWDRGPYNEQFF. The CDR3 DNA follows: TGTGCCAGCACCGATTGGGACAGGGGGCCTTACAATGAGCAGTTCTTC. This sequence joins TRBV6-7 and TRBJ2-1; 12 nucleotides agree with TRBD1. TRBV6-7 is an ORF, and what it does is uncertain. V lost 7 bases and J lost 4; bases outside the gene matches: 8. This CDR3 is 16 amino acids long.

This clone appeared a single time. The rearrangement uses TRBV7-2 and TRBJ2-7; D not resolved. The CDR3 contains 13 residues. Germline V lookup: CDR1 SGHTA, CDR2 FQGNSA. V was clipped by 0 bases and J by 5 bases, with 8 bases between them. CDR3 loop: CASSLATVHEQYF. The CDR3 DNA sequence: TGTGCCAGCAGCTTAGCTACAGTCCACGAGCAGTACTTC.

The chain couples TRBV5-4 to TRBJ1-2; D might be TRBD1 (5 bases). V lost 5 bases and J lost 5, with 13 bases in between. Germline CDR1 is SGHNT and CDR2 is YYREEE (reference sequence). This CDR3 region has 13 residues. The CDR3 DNA reads as TGTGCCAGCAGGCCCTTGGGGGATTATGGCTACACCTTC. Its translation is CASRPLGDYGYTF.

The chain is built from TRBV27 and TRBJ2-6, with D possibly TRBD1 on 6 matching bases. The V gene's germline CDR1 is MNHEY and CDR2 SMNVEV (reference sequence). This CDR3 is 17 amino acids long. Trimming removed 3 bases from V and 1 base from J, with 13 bases in between. DNA of the CDR3: TGTGCCAGCAGTTTGGGGGCCCGATTTTCTGGGGCCAACGTCCTGACTTTC. Protein: CASSLGARFSGANVLTF.

V and J are TRBV30 and TRBJ2-1, with D possibly being TRBD2 (6 bases). Trimming cost V 0 bases and J 9 bases, with 9 bases left between them. Germline V lookup: CDR1 GTSNPN, CDR2 SVGIG (reference sequence). The CDR3 is 12 amino acids. The chain's CDR3 is CAWSVLGGEQFF. Written as DNA, the CDR3 is TGTGCCTGGAGTGTTTTGGGGGGTGAGCAGTTCTTC.

This chain connects TRBV29-1 to TRBJ2-3, with D possibly matching TRBD1 (8 bases). The CDR3 length is 14 residues. CDR1 and CDR2 from the germline V gene are SQVTM and ANQGSEA. Between the trimmed V and J ends, which lost 6 bases and 3 bases, there was a span of 16 bases. The CDR3, as DNA: TGCAGCGTGGATGGACAGGGAGGGACAGATACGCAGTATTTT. It specifies CSVDGQGGTDTQYF.

The V gene is TRBV7-9, the J gene TRBJ2-3; 7 bases line up with TRBD1. The CDR3 spans 15 residues. V trimming: 5 bases; J trimming: 1 base; junction bases outside the gene matches: 6. Germline CDR1 and CDR2: SEHNR and FQNEAQ (reference sequence). The CDR3 nucleotides are TGTGCCAGCAGCACAGGGGAGTCGGGCACAGATACGCAGTATTTT. Protein: CASSTGESGTDTQYF.

CDR3 in amino acids: CASSQVAGGMPTF. Written as DNA, the CDR3 is TGCGCCAGCAGCCAAGTTGCAGGGGGGATGCCCACCTTC. This rearrangement joins TRBV4-1 to TRBJ1-2; 7 bases are shared with TRBD1. From germline, CDR1 is MGHRA and CDR2 YSYEKL. V lost 1 base, J lost 13 bases, and 9 bases stayed unmatched. This CDR3 has 13 amino acids.

The chain employs TRBV25-1 and TRBJ1-4, with D maybe TRBD1 (5 bases). Trimming took 2 bases from V and 6 from J, leaving 10 bases between them. The V gene's germline CDR1 is MGHDK and CDR2 SYGVNS. This CDR3 has 14 residues. The CDR3 protein is CASSELGGDEKLFF. In DNA form, the CDR3 reads TGTGCCAGCAGTGAACTGGGGGGGGATGAAAAACTGTTTTTT.

J is TRBJ2-5 and V is TRBV6-6, with 7 bases identical to TRBD2. Losses at the gene ends were 4 bases for V and 2 bases for J; bases not matched to a gene: 10. Germline CDR1 MNHNY, CDR2 SVGAGI (reference sequence). The length of the CDR3 is 16 residues. The CDR3 nucleotides read TGTGCCAGCAGTTCCGCTCGTGGGCGGGAGCAAGAGACCCAGTACTTC. Protein: CASSSARGREQETQYF.

This clone was counted only a few times. V and J are TRBV5-6 and TRBJ2-7, with D perhaps matching TRBD1 (5 bases). Germline V lookup: CDR1 SGHDT, CDR2 YYEEEE. V lost 0 bases to trimming and J lost 7 bases, with 11 bases between them. This CDR3 region has 13 residues. The CDR3 here is CASSLEAGWEQYF. For the CDR3, the DNA is TGTGCCAGCAGCTTGGAGGCAGGGTGGGAGCAGTACTTC.

Points on this clone: Distinct nucleotide sequences in the sample also encode this CDR3. The chain is built from TRBV6-5 and TRBJ1-1; 7 nucleotides agree with TRBD1. CDR1 is MNHEY, CDR2 SVGAGI, per germline. V trimming: 6 bases; J trimming: 3 bases; junction bases outside the gene matches: 4. The CDR3 runs to 13 residues. DNA for the CDR3: TGTGCCAGCAGCCGGGGGACAGACACTGAAGCTTTCTTT. Encoded protein: CASSRGTDTEAFF.

The chain carries TRBV4-1 and TRBJ2-1, with 10 bases that match TRBD1. The V and J ends lost 1 base and 2 bases, in that order; junction bases with no gene match: 5. This CDR3 has 17 residues. Germline lookup yields CDR1 MGHRA and CDR2 YSYEKL. DNA for the CDR3: TGCGCCAGCAGCCAAGGCACAGGACAGGGGGCCTACAATGAGCAGTTCTTC. It translates to CASSQGTGQGAYNEQFF.

As for this clone: Other DNA sequences in this sample translate to the same CDR3. The chain couples TRBV7-2 to TRBJ2-5, with D perhaps TRBD1 or TRBD2 (5 bases each). Germline assignment: CDR1 SGHTA and CDR2 FQGNSA. The CDR3 contains 14 residues. V was clipped by 0 bases and J by 1 base, with 6 bases between them. Written as DNA, the CDR3 is TGTGCCAGCAGCTTAGCAGGGACCCAAGAGACCCAGTACTTC. This translates into CASSLAGTQETQYF.

The chain couples TRBV10-3 to TRBJ1-1, with TRBD1 as a possible D gene (5 bases). The V end was cut by 8 bases, the J end by 0 bases, with 13 bases between. Germline V gene sequence: CDR1 ENHRY, CDR2 SYGVKD. CDR3 length equals 14 residues. This chain's CDR3 is CAISWGDMNTEAFF. The CDR3 nucleotides read TGTGCCATCTCATGGGGCGACATGAACACTGAAGCTTTCTTT.

The chain employs TRBV10-3 and TRBJ1-5; no definite D call. CDR3 length: 15 residues. Trimming left V 0 bases short and J 6 bases short, with 12 bases between. The germline V gene encodes CDR1 ENHRY and CDR2 SYGVKD. CDR3 amino acids: CAISESTPGGQPQHF. Written as DNA, the CDR3 is TGTGCCATCAGTGAGTCGACTCCGGGAGGTCAGCCCCAGCATTTT.

The chain has TRBV5-1 and TRBJ1-1; D gene unclear. V dropped 4 bases and J dropped 4 bases, with 17 bases sitting between them. CDR3 size: 15 residues. From germline, CDR1 is SGHRS and CDR2 YFSETQ. The CDR3 nucleotides are TGCGCCAGCAGCCGTCGTTCGGGATTTGGCACTGAAGCTTTCTTT. Translating gives CASSRRSGFGTEAFF.

J is TRBJ2-7 and V is TRBV5-4; no reliable D call. Germline V lookup: CDR1 SGHNT, CDR2 YYREEE (reference sequence). This CDR3 comprises 11 residues. The V end was cut by 9 bases, the J end by 2 bases, with 9 bases between. The CDR3 region is CATRVTYEQYF. In DNA form, the CDR3 reads TGTGCCACAAGGGTTACCTACGAGCAGTACTTC.

The chain couples TRBV9 to TRBJ1-2; D gene uncertain. This CDR3 is 12 amino acids long. Trimming removed 5 bases from V and 4 bases from J, with 9 bases in between. Per germline, CDR1 SGDLS and CDR2 YYNGEE. The CDR3 here is CASRQMPYGYTF. The CDR3 bases are TGTGCCAGCAGACAGATGCCCTATGGCTACACCTTC.

This chain uses TRBV7-9 with TRBJ1-1; 8 bases fit TRBD1. Germline CDR1 and CDR2: SEHNR and FQNEAQ (reference sequence). There are 12 residues in the CDR3. The junction had 7 bases not matched to a gene; V was cut back by 11 bases and J by 5 bases. The chain's CDR3 is CAAGQGRTEAFF. The CDR3 DNA reads TGTGCCGCAGGACAGGGTCGGACTGAAGCTTTCTTT. The full variable domain, completed using reference TRBV7-9 and TRBJ1-1, is DTGVSQNPRHKITKRGQNVTFRCDPISEHNRLYWYRQTLGQGPEFLTYFQNEAQLEKSRLLSDRFSAERPKGSFSTLEIQRTEQGDSAMYLCAAGQGRTEAFFGQGTRLTVV.

The chain uses TRBV10-1 and TRBJ2-1; 8 bases align to TRBD1. After removal of 6 bases from V and 0 bases from J, the junction contained 10 bases not matched to a gene. The CDR3 runs to 17 residues. Germline V gene sequence: CDR1 WNHNN, CDR2 SYGVQD (reference sequence). CDR3 loop: CASSPGQGRGSYNEQFF. The CDR3 nucleotides are TGCGCCAGCAGCCCAGGACAGGGACGTGGCTCCTACAATGAGCAGTTCTTC.

In its sample, this clone was seen once. V gene TRBV28 combines with J gene TRBJ2-6, with D unresolved. The CDR3 is made up of 14 amino acids. Germline V CDR1 and CDR2: MDHEN, SYDVKM. V was trimmed by 6 bases and J by 0 bases, leaving 6 bases between them. This CDR3 is CASRLSSGANVLTF. DNA of the CDR3: TGTGCCAGCAGACTTAGCTCTGGGGCCAACGTCCTGACTTTC.

This sequence joins TRBV29-1 and TRBJ2-7, with TRBD2 matching over 9 bases. V lost 3 bases to trimming and J lost 2 bases; unmatched junction nucleotides: 2. The CDR3 has 13 amino acids. Germline lookup yields CDR1 SQVTM and CDR2 ANQGSEA. CDR3 sequence (DNA): TGCAGCGTTGAGCGGGAGGGTACCTACGAGCAGTACTTC. As protein: CSVEREGTYEQYF.

The chain links TRBV6-5 to TRBJ2-7; 8 nucleotides match TRBD2. This CDR3 comprises 14 residues. The germline CDR1 and CDR2 sequences are MNHEY and SVGAGI. V was clipped by 6 bases and J by 5 bases; unmatched bases: 9. The CDR3 sequence is CASSSSGSSHEQYF. CDR3 coding DNA: TGTGCCAGCAGCTCAAGCGGGAGTTCCCACGAGCAGTACTTC.